This T cell receptor (beta chain) appears in the sequencing data of a study of blood T cells in healthy people across ages. Study results and caveats: Roughly linear age-related decline in beta diversity appeared, significant by age roughly 40. Naive T cell percentage by flow cytometry tracked strongly with beta diversity. Unsorted PBMC material precluded a definitive naive versus antigen-experienced comparison.

Germline CDR1 and CDR2: SQVTM and ANQGSEA. V was clipped by 6 bases and J by 11 bases; unmatched bases: 16. The CDR3 is 14 residues long. Every donor gave 8 to 10 milliliters of peripheral blood. The authors ran a second PCR of about 6 to 12 cycles using a sample-barcoded 5' primer and a J-beta primer mix. MiXCR, run by TCRdb on the 5' RACE reads, gives a single entry per CDR3 protein. The table shows over 950,000 distinct CDR3 sequences, with roughly half occurring only once. Notes on this clonotype: The antigen remains unidentified.

The sample was blood. V is TRBV29-1 and J is TRBJ2-1; 7 bases align to TRBD1. The clonotype originates from a woman aged 60-75 years in good health. CDR3 amino acids: CSVLRMTGLGKQFF. The CDR3, as DNA: TGCAGCGTCCTCAGAATGACAGGGTTGGGTAAGCAGTTCTTC.